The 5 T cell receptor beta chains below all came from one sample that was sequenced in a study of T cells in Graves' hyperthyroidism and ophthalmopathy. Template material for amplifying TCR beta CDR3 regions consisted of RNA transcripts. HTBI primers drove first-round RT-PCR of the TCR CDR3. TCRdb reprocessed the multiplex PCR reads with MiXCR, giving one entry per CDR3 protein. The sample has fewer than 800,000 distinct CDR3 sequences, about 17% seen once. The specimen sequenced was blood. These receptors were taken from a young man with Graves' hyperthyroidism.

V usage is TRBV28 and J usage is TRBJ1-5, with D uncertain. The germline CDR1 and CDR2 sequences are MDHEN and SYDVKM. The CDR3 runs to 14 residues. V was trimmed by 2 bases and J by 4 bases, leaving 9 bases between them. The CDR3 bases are TGTGCCAGCAGTTTAGGGAAACCGAATCAGCCCCAGCATTTT. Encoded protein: CASSLGKPNQPQHF.

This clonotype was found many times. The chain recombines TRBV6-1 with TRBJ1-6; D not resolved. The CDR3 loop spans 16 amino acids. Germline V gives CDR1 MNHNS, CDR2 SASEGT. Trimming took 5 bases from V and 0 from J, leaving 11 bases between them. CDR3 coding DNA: TGTGCCAGCAGTTATGAGGTTGGCTCCTATAATTCACCCCTCCACTTT. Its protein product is CASSYEVGSYNSPLHF.

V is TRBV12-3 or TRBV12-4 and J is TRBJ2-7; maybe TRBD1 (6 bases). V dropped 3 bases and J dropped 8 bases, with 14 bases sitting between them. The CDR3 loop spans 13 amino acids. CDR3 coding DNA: TGTGCCAGCAGTTTTGGCAGGGGCTCTAAGCAGTACTTC. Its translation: CASSFGRGSKQYF.

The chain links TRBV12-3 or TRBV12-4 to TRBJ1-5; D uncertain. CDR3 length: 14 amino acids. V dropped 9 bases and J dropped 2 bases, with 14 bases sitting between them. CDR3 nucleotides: TGTGCCAGTTTGGATGGAAATCGCAATCAGCCCCAGCATTTT. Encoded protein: CASLDGNRNQPQHF.

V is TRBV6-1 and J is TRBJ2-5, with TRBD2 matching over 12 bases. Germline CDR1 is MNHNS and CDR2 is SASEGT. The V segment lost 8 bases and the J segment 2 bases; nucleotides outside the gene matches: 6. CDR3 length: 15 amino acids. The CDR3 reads CASRLAGELQETQYF. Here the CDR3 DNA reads TGTGCCAGCCGACTAGCGGGAGAGCTACAAGAGACCCAGTACTTC.